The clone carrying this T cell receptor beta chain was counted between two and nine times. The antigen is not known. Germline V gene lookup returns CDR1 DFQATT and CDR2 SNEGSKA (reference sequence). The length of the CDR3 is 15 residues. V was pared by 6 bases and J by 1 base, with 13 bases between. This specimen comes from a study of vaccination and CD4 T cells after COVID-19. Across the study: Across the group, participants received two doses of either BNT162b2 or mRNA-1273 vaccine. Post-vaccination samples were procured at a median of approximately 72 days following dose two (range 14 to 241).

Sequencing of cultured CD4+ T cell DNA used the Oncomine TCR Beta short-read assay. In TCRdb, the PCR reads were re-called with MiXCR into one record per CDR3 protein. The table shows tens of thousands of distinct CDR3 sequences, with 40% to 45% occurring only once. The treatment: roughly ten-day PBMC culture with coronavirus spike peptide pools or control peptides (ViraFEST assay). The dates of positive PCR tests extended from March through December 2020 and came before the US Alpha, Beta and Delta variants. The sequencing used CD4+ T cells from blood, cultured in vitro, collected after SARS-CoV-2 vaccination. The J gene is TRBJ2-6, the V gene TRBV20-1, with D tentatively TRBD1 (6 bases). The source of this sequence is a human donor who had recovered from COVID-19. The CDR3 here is CSARARGSGANVLTF. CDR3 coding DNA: TGCAGTGCCCGAGCCAGGGGTTCTGGGGCCAACGTCCTGACTTTC.